The clone carrying this T cell receptor (beta chain) was counted only a few times. Antigen unknown. These data originate in a study of response to subunit inactivated influenza vaccine. MiXCR was run by TCRdb on the RT-PCR reads, yielding one entry per CDR3 protein. The data hold 860,000 or so distinct CDR3 sequences, with around 21% observed a single time. Overall study findings and caveats: After each seasonal influenza vaccination, few new T cells are recruited, the authors suggested.

The sample in question was PBMCs from blood, obtained 5 days after vaccination. The sequence was collected from a man in his forties or fifties who received an inactivated influenza vaccine.

CDR3 in amino acids: CASSRDRGHEETQYF. In DNA form, the CDR3 reads TGTGCCAGCAGCAGGGACAGGGGGCATGAGGAGACCCAGTACTTC. This chain links TRBV12-3 or TRBV12-4 with TRBJ2-5; 12 bases are a match to TRBD1. V was pared by 6 bases and J by 5 bases, with 7 bases of the junction left unmatched. The CDR3 is 15 amino acids.